These T cell receptor beta chains were read from a single sample in a study of neurological immune-mediated disorders. In TCRdb, the 5' RACE reads were re-called with MiXCR into one record per CDR3 protein. The sample gives tens of thousands of distinct CDR3 sequences, roughly 13% of which show up once; 1.3% is in the top ten. The material sequenced was PBMCs. These TCRs come from a female donor in good health. Each CDR3 is given with its conserved first and last residue. Each record gives: clone size, V gene, D gene, J gene, CDR3 protein, CDR3 DNA. A D gene is named only where the DNA matches it firmly. Only some rows state a clone size, as once, few, many or a class for expanded clones.

size: many
V: TRBV5-1
D: .
J: TRBJ1-1
CDR3: CASSPAFVGEAFF
DNA: TGCGCCAGCAGCCCCGCCTTTGTGGGTGAAGCTTTCTTT

size: many
V: TRBV5-1
D: .
J: TRBJ1-1
CDR3: CASSPRGRGDRNTEAFF
DNA: TGCGCCAGCAGCCCCCGGGGACGGGGTGATAGGAACACTGAAGCTTTCTTT

size: many
V: TRBV18
D: .
J: TRBJ2-5
CDR3: CASSESLQETQYF
DNA: TGTGCCAGCTCAGAGTCTTTACAAGAGACCCAGTACTTC

size: many
V: TRBV9
D: TRBD1
J: TRBJ1-2
CDR3: CASSVAGQVGGYTF
DNA: TGTGCCAGCAGCGTAGCGGGACAGGTTGGTGGCTACACCTTC

size: many
V: TRBV5-1
D: .
J: TRBJ2-5
CDR3: CASSLMTGQETQYF
DNA: TGCGCCAGCAGCTTGATGACAGGTCAAGAGACCCAGTACTTC

size: many
V: TRBV7-9
D: .
J: TRBJ2-7
CDR3: CASSPGTKEQYF
DNA: TGTGCCAGCAGTCCCGGGACAAAAGAGCAGTACTTC

size: many
V: TRBV2
D: .
J: TRBJ1-5
CDR3: CASSEMGPRHF
DNA: TGTGCCAGCAGTGAAATGGGACCCCGGCATTTT

size: many
V: TRBV10-1
D: .
J: TRBJ2-7
CDR3: CASSESGGTGYEQYF
DNA: TGCGCCAGCAGTGAGTCCGGCGGGACGGGGTACGAGCAGTACTTC

size: many
V: TRBV29-1
D: .
J: TRBJ1-1
CDR3: CSVDKNTEAFF
DNA: TGCAGCGTTGATAAGAACACTGAAGCTTTCTTT

size: .
V: TRBV5-1
D: .
J: TRBJ2-1
CDR3: CASSSGTLSSYNEQFF
DNA: TGCGCCAGCAGCTCCGGGACTCTGAGCTCCTACAATGAGCAGTTCTTC

size: .
V: TRBV10-1
D: .
J: TRBJ2-7
CDR3: CASSATGLGEQYF
DNA: TGCGCCAGCAGTGCAACGGGTTTGGGCGAGCAGTACTTC

size: medium-sized
V: TRBV20-1
D: .
J: TRBJ1-5
CDR3: CSATIPGLDSNQPQHF
DNA: TGCAGTGCTACCATACCGGGACTGGATAGCAATCAGCCCCAGCATTTT

size: few
V: TRBV6-2/TRBV6-3
D: .
J: TRBJ2-2
CDR3: CASSPWAGELFF
DNA: TGTGCCAGCAGCCCCTGGGCCGGGGAGCTGTTTTTT

size: many
V: TRBV5-1
D: TRBD1
J: TRBJ1-2
CDR3: CASSGDRSSGYTF
DNA: TGCGCCAGCAGCGGGGACAGGAGCAGTGGCTACACCTTC

size: many
V: TRBV9
D: .
J: TRBJ2-6
CDR3: CASSVVGSGANVLTF
DNA: TGTGCCAGCAGCGTAGTGGGCTCTGGGGCCAACGTCCTGACTTTC

size: many
V: TRBV9
D: TRBD1
J: TRBJ1-2
CDR3: CASSVAGGPNYGYTF
DNA: TGTGCCAGCAGCGTAGCAGGGGGACCTAACTATGGCTACACCTTC

size: .
V: TRBV5-1
D: TRBD2
J: TRBJ2-5
CDR3: CASTSGTSGQETQYF
DNA: TGCGCCAGCACCAGTGGGACTAGCGGACAAGAGACCCAGTACTTC

size: many
V: TRBV20-1
D: TRBD2
J: TRBJ2-7
CDR3: CSALAGGPSYEQYF
DNA: TGCAGTGCTTTAGCGGGGGGGCCGTCCTACGAGCAGTACTTC

size: many
V: TRBV20-1
D: .
J: TRBJ1-2
CDR3: CSASGLQGANYGYTF
DNA: TGCAGTGCTAGTGGGTTACAGGGTGCTAACTATGGCTACACCTTC

size: many
V: TRBV3-1
D: .
J: TRBJ2-7
CDR3: CASSWGQTSGATYEQYF
DNA: TGTGCCAGCAGCTGGGGGCAGACCAGCGGGGCTACCTACGAGCAGTACTTC

size: .
V: TRBV12-3/TRBV12-4
D: .
J: TRBJ1-1
CDR3: CASRWRSGNTEAFF
DNA: TGTGCCAGCAGGTGGCGGAGTGGTAACACTGAAGCTTTCTTT

size: many
V: TRBV5-1
D: .
J: TRBJ2-7
CDR3: CASSLIAGDPYEQYF
DNA: TGCGCCAGCAGCTTAATCGCAGGGGACCCCTACGAGCAGTACTTC

size: .
V: TRBV7-2
D: .
J: TRBJ2-2
CDR3: CASSPRERIGDLFF
DNA: TGTGCCAGCAGCCCCCGGGAGAGAATCGGGGACCTGTTTTTT

size: many
V: TRBV7-6
D: .
J: TRBJ1-3
CDR3: CASSLQPGATIYF
DNA: TGTGCCAGCAGCTTGCAGCCTGGGGCCACCATATATTTT

size: many
V: TRBV6-6
D: .
J: TRBJ2-1
CDR3: CASSISGQGNEQFF
DNA: TGTGCCAGCAGTATATCGGGACAAGGCAATGAGCAGTTCTTC

size: many
V: TRBV12-3/TRBV12-4
D: TRBD2
J: TRBJ2-3
CDR3: CASRRSGGYTDTQYF
DNA: TGTGCCAGCAGGCGTAGCGGGGGCTACACAGATACGCAGTATTTT

size: many
V: TRBV12-3/TRBV12-4
D: .
J: TRBJ2-3
CDR3: CASSWNQPPDTQYF
DNA: TGTGCCAGCAGTTGGAACCAACCCCCAGATACGCAGTATTTT